This is a list of T cell receptor beta chains from one sample in a study of Graves' ophthalmopathy and Graves' hyperthyroidism. Via MiXCR, TCRdb re-called the multiplex PCR reads, giving one row per CDR3 protein. The sample holds 620,000 or so distinct CDR3 sequences, about a fifth seen once. The sequenced sample was peripheral blood. The receptors stem from a woman aged 18-29 years with stable Graves' hyperthyroidism. Some clones in this sample may be carry-over from other donors' samples. Each CDR3 is given with its conserved first and last residue. Fields, in order: J gene, V gene, clone size, D gene, CDR3 DNA, CDR3 protein. A D gene is named only where the DNA matches it firmly. Clone size is not always given. Where it is, it says once, few, many or a class for expanded clones.

TRBJ2-7 TRBV7-6 many TRBD2 TGTGCCACCCGGATACTAGCGGGACACTACGAGCAGTACTTC CATRILAGHYEQYF
TRBJ2-7 TRBV29-1 many NA TGCAGCGCCCTCTCGCGGAAGACCTACGAGCAGTACTTC CSALSRKTYEQYF
TRBJ2-2 TRBV6-5 NA TRBD1 TGTGCCAGCAGTCCTCGACAGGGAGTCACCGGGGAGCTGTTTTTT CASSPRQGVTGELFF
TRBJ1-5 TRBV12-3/TRBV12-4 many NA TGTGCCAGCAGTCCCGAGGAGCAGCCCCAGCATTTT CASSPEEQPQHF
TRBJ1-1 TRBV3-1 many TRBD1 TGTGCCAGCAGCAGGGACAGGGCCTCTGAAGCTTTCTTT CASSRDRASEAFF
TRBJ1-1 TRBV19 few TRBD1 TGTGCCACGCACAGGGGGAACACTGAAGCTTTCTTT CATHRGNTEAFF
TRBJ2-2 TRBV30 many TRBD2 TGTGCCTGGACCGGGGGGAGAACCGGGGAGCTGTTTTTT CAWTGGRTGELFF
TRBJ1-1 TRBV7-9 many NA TGTGCCAGCAGCTTAGTTTTCGTGAACACTGAAGCTTTCTTT CASSLVFVNTEAFF
TRBJ2-7 TRBV4-1 many NA TGCGCCAGCAGCCAAGTTAGGCTGGGAACCTACGAGCAGTACTTC CASSQVRLGTYEQYF
TRBJ2-7 TRBV4-2 once TRBD1 TGTGCCAGCAGCCAAGGGGGACAGGGGTCGGTGGAGCAGTACTTC CASSQGGQGSVEQYF
TRBJ2-5 TRBV28 many NA TGTGCCAGCAGCCAAAGACCCGAGACCCAGTACTTC CASSQRPETQYF
TRBJ1-2 TRBV5-1 many TRBD1 TGCGCCAGCAGCTTGGCGACAGGGGGCAGCTATGGCTACACCTTC CASSLATGGSYGYTF
TRBJ2-7 TRBV28 NA NA TGTGCCAGCGGGGGGCCAATGGCCTACGAGCAGTACTTC CASGGPMAYEQYF
TRBJ1-5 TRBV12-3/TRBV12-4 many NA TGTGCCAGCAGTTTCTGGAGGGATCAGCCCCAGCATTTT CASSFWRDQPQHF
TRBJ1-5 TRBV25-1 many NA TGTGCCAGCAGTGCAGGATTCAATCAGCCCCAGCATTTT CASSAGFNQPQHF
TRBJ1-5 TRBV6-1 NA NA TGTGCCAGCAGTCCATCGGGGTCATATCAGCCCCAGCATTTT CASSPSGSYQPQHF
TRBJ2-7 TRBV5-8 NA TRBD2 TGTGCCAGCAGCTTAGAGCGGGAGGGGGACGAGCAGTACTTC CASSLEREGDEQYF
TRBJ1-5 TRBV2 NA NA TGTGCCAGCAGCTGGAACAAAAATCAGCCCCAGCATTTT CASSWNKNQPQHF
TRBJ1-2 TRBV2 many NA TGTGCCAGCAGTGGGGGGCTTCTTCATGGCTACACCTTC CASSGGLLHGYTF
TRBJ2-7 TRBV28 many TRBD1 TGTGCCAGCACCTCCCCCGGGACAGGGGGGGGTTACGAGCAGTACTTC CASTSPGTGGGYEQYF
TRBJ1-2 TRBV12-5 NA TRBD1 TGTGCTAGTGGTTTGGTAAATGGACAGGAAGGCTACACCTTC CASGLVNGQEGYTF
TRBJ2-7 TRBV28 NA NA TGTGCCAGCAGCCATACAGGCGGGGCACTGTACGAGCAGTACTTC CASSHTGGALYEQYF
TRBJ1-5 TRBV12-3/TRBV12-4 NA TRBD1 TGTGCCAGCAGTTGGGGGACAGAGAATCAGCCCCAGCATTTT CASSWGTENQPQHF
TRBJ1-1 TRBV11-2 NA TRBD1 TGTGCCAGCAGCTTAGGACCCTGGGACAGTTTTTCAAACACTGAAGCTTTCTTT CASSLGPWDSFSNTEAFF
TRBJ1-2 TRBV29-1 NA NA TGCAGCGTTGATCTTTTAGACACCCGGAATGGCTACACCTTC CSVDLLDTRNGYTF
TRBJ2-7 TRBV6-5 NA TRBD1 TGTGCCAGCAGTACTCACCCGGGACAGGGGGCGAAAGAGCAGTACTTC CASSTHPGQGAKEQYF
TRBJ1-2 TRBV28 many NA TGTGCCAGCAGTTTCTACCTGGATCCTAACTATGGCTACACCTTC CASSFYLDPNYGYTF
TRBJ1-5 TRBV2 many NA TGTGCCAGCAGTGGACCGGCGAGAACCAATCAGCCCCAGCATTTT CASSGPARTNQPQHF
TRBJ1-1 TRBV6-5 NA NA TGTGCCAGCAGTTTGCGGGGCTCTAGGGACACTGAAGCTTTCTTT CASSLRGSRDTEAFF
TRBJ2-7 TRBV5-1 many TRBD1 TGCGCCAGCAGCTCCCGACAGGGGGAAATATCCTACGAGCAGTACTTC CASSSRQGEISYEQYF
TRBJ2-2 TRBV11-2 few NA TGTGCCAGCAGCTTAACCAATACAGGCGGGGAGCTGTTTTTT CASSLTNTGGELFF
TRBJ1-5 TRBV15 NA TRBD1 TGTGCCACCAGCAGGGGATGGGGACAGGGCAATCAGCCCCAGCATTTT CATSRGWGQGNQPQHF
TRBJ2-7 TRBV6-1 many NA TGTGCCAGCAACCGTTTGGAGGGCTACGAGCAGTACTTC CASNRLEGYEQYF
TRBJ1-1 TRBV20-1 many NA TGCAGTGCTAGACCCTACAGGGCCATGAACACTGAAGCTTTCTTT CSARPYRAMNTEAFF
TRBJ1-1 TRBV30 NA NA TGTGCCTGGATCCAGGAGACCATGAACACTGAAGCTTTCTTT CAWIQETMNTEAFF
TRBJ2-6 TRBV12-3/TRBV12-4 many NA TGTGCCAGCAGTAATCATGGTGGGGCCAACGTCCTGACTTTC CASSNHGGANVLTF
TRBJ2-7 TRBV28 few TRBD1 TGTGCCAGCAGTTCCGGGACAGGGATAGCCTACGAGCAGTACTTC CASSSGTGIAYEQYF
TRBJ2-2 TRBV19 many NA TGTGCCAGTAGTATAAGATGGCAGCCCTGGAACACCGGGGAGCTGTTTTTT CASSIRWQPWNTGELFF
TRBJ2-5 TRBV6-1 NA TRBD2 TGTGCCACCCTAGCGGGGGGTCAAGAGACCCAGTACTTC CATLAGGQETQYF
TRBJ1-1 TRBV3-1 few TRBD1 TGTGCCAGCAGCCAAGCGACAGGGGTTGGTACTGAAGCTTTCTTT CASSQATGVGTEAFF
TRBJ1-2 TRBV7-8 NA NA TGTGCCAGCAGCTTAGAAAGGGTTTTGAGCTATGGCTACACCTTC CASSLERVLSYGYTF
TRBJ2-2 TRBV6-1 many TRBD1 TGTGCCAGCAACGACAGGGTATTGGGCACCGGGGAGCTGTTTTTT CASNDRVLGTGELFF
TRBJ1-2 TRBV12-3/TRBV12-4 NA TRBD1 TGTGCCAGCAGTTCCGCCGGGACAGGGGTCTATGGCTACACCTTC CASSSAGTGVYGYTF
TRBJ1-2 TRBV2 many NA TGTGCCTCAAGACAAAGAAACTATGGCTACACCTTC CASRQRNYGYTF
TRBJ1-5 TRBV12-5 many NA TGTGCTAGTCGTTTGCAAGATCAGCCCCAGCATTTT CASRLQDQPQHF
TRBJ2-7 TRBV6-1 few NA TGTGCCAGCACCCCTGGGACATCACAGACCTACGAGCAGTACTTC CASTPGTSQTYEQYF
TRBJ2-5 TRBV5-1 many NA TGCGCCAGCAGCGCCCAGGGAGAGACCCAGTACTTC CASSAQGETQYF
TRBJ1-2 TRBV30 NA NA TGTGCCTGGAGTATGACACCTAATGGCTACACCTTC CAWSMTPNGYTF
TRBJ1-1 TRBV19 many NA TGTGCCAGTAGTATGGGGTTGAACACTGAAGCTTTCTTT CASSMGLNTEAFF
TRBJ2-7 TRBV6-1 NA NA TGTGCCAGCAGTGAACTAGACGTCCAGCAGTACTTC CASSELDVQQYF
TRBJ2-5 TRBV6-5 NA NA TGTGCCAGCAGTCCTGCCGGTGGCAGACAAGAGACCCAGTACTTC CASSPAGGRQETQYF
TRBJ1-1 TRBV18 NA NA TGTGCCTCGCGGGGCTTTCGCAGGCGCCCGAACACTGAAGCTTTCTTT CASRGFRRRPNTEAFF
TRBJ2-7 TRBV28 NA NA TGTGCCAGCAGATTCGGCCTTTCTACCTACGAGCAGTACTTC CASRFGLSTYEQYF
TRBJ1-6 TRBV6-5 few NA TGTGCCAGCAGTTACCGCGCCCATTCACCCCTCCACTTT CASSYRAHSPLHF